This T cell receptor (beta chain) came from a study of blood T cell repertoires in COVID-19. CDR1 WSHSY and CDR2 SAAADI come from the germline V gene. The CDR3 spans 14 residues. Trimming removed 7 bases from V and 4 bases from J, with 13 bases in between. This clone was seen a single time. Repertoires were generated with immunoSEQ multiplex PCR, while TCRdb's copy carries only in-frame clones and drops some. Of 200,000 or so clones in the sample, about 88% were seen once. The chain carries TRBV10-2 and TRBJ2-2, with D perhaps matching TRBD1 (7 bases). The clonotype originates from a middle-aged woman who had recovered from COVID-19. Sequencing input: peripheral blood. CDR3 sequence (DNA): TGCGCCAGCAAGGAGGGGGCGAGCACCGGGGAGCTGTTTTTT. Its protein is CASKEGASTGELFF.